This entry lists 10 T cell receptor beta chains sequenced from one sample in a study of identical twins. TCRdb recomputed calls from the 5' RACE reads with MiXCR, one row per CDR3 protein. There are about 100,000 distinct CDR3 sequences in the sample; 5.9% occur only once, and 12% lies in the top ten. Material: memory T cells sorted from blood. The receptors come from a woman aged 50 to 65 in good health.

This clonotype was seen repeatedly, ten times or more. This rearrangement joins TRBV30 to TRBJ2-3; 14 bases match TRBD2. V lost 5 bases and J lost 9; bases outside the gene matches: 1. The germline gives CDR1 GTSNPN, CDR2 SVGIG (reference sequence). This CDR3 region has 12 residues. The DNA of the CDR3 is TGTGCCTGGCGGACTAGCGGGGGGACGCAGTATTTT. Protein product: CAWRTSGGTQYF.

The table lists this clonotype with many counts. The chain combines TRBV7-4 with TRBJ2-7; D is unclear. CDR3 size: 10 residues. Looked up from germline, CDR1 is SGHVT and CDR2 is SQSDAQ. With 6 bases removed from V and 3 bases from J, the gap between germline ends came to 3 bases. The CDR3 DNA is TGTGCCAGCAGATGCTACGAGCAGTACGTC. Encoded protein: CASRCYEQYV.

The sample holds many counts of this clonotype. This rearrangement joins TRBV21-1 to TRBJ2-5; TRBD2 is taken as the D call from the table, unchecked against the DNA. TRBV21-1 is a documented pseudogene. There are 13 residues in the CDR3. CDR3 nucleotides: TGTGCCAGCAGCAAAGCAGGGCCGTTGAACCAGTACTTC. As protein: CASSKAGPLNQYF.

This clonotype has at least ten counts. The gene calls are TRBV5-1 and TRBJ1-6; TRBD1 matches at 11 bases. The germline V gene has CDR1 SGHRS and CDR2 YFSETQ. V dropped 1 base and J dropped 9; count of bases not matched to a gene: 3. This CDR3 has 15 residues. CDR3 residues: CASSLQDRGLSPLHF. In DNA, the CDR3 is TGCGCCAGCAGCTTGCAGGACAGGGGGCTTTCACCCCTCCACTTT.

The sample holds many counts of this clonotype. V gene TRBV11-2 combines with J gene TRBJ2-5, with 14 nucleotides matching TRBD2. Germline-derived CDR1 and CDR2 are SGHAT and FQNNGV. This CDR3 has 15 amino acids. The trim removed 0 bases at V and 9 bases at J, leaving 3 bases unmatched. CDR3 region: CASSLDVTSGRAQYF. The CDR3 nucleotides are TGTGCCAGCAGCTTAGACGTGACTAGCGGGAGGGCCCAGTACTTC.

To note about this clonotype: A clone one base away is much larger, so this may be a read error. The V and J genes are TRBV6-1 and TRBJ2-7; 9 bases are shared with TRBD2. In germline, CDR1 is MNHNS, CDR2 SASEGT. V lost 9 bases to trimming and J lost 3 bases; unmatched junction nucleotides: 3. CDR3 length: 12 residues. The CDR3 nucleotides read TGTGCCAGTAGCGGGAGCTACTACGAGCAGTACGTC. Protein: CASSGSYYEQYV.

The chain couples TRBV6-1 to TRBJ1-5, with D possibly TRBD1 on 5 matching bases. The V end lost 1 base, the J end lost 2 bases, and 9 bases lay between the germline ends. CDR3 length: 15 residues. CDR1 is MNHNS and CDR2 is SASEGT in the germline V gene. The CDR3 DNA reads as TGTGCCAGCAGTGAAGTTGGAGGGGGCAATCAGCCCCAGCATTTT. It encodes CASSEVGGGNQPQHF.

This clonotype appeared many times. CDR3 sequence reads: CASSPRAGDTQYF. Written as DNA, the CDR3 is TGTGCCAGCAGCCCGAGGGCCGGGGATACGCAGTATTTT. The rearrangement links TRBV12-3 or TRBV12-4 to TRBJ2-3; TRBD2 might be the D (5 bases). The CDR3 is 13 amino acids. V was cut by 6 bases and J by 6 bases, with 13 bases left in between.

This clonotype showed up many times. The genes are TRBV15 and TRBJ2-7; TRBD2 agrees at 8 bases. CDR3 length: 14 amino acids. Germline CDR1 LNHNV, CDR2 YYDKDF (reference sequence). Trimming cost V 3 bases and J 4 bases; bases outside gene matches: 5. CDR3 amino acids: CATSRSGGNYEQYF. CDR3 in DNA: TGTGCCACCAGCAGGAGCGGGGGTAATTACGAGCAGTACTTC.

This chain joins TRBV6-4 and TRBJ2-4; D not certain. The CDR3 is made up of 15 amino acids. Germline CDR1 reads MRHNA; CDR2 reads SNTAGT. Trimming took off 3 bases at V and 0 bases at J, with 9 bases between the two ends. CDR3 region: CASSEGSEAKNIQYF. In DNA form, the CDR3 reads TGTGCCAGCAGTGAGGGGTCCGAAGCCAAAAACATTCAGTACTTC.